The 6 T cell receptor beta chains below were found in one sample sequenced in a study of T cells in Graves' hyperthyroidism and ophthalmopathy. RNA transcripts served as the template for amplifying TCR beta CDR3 regions. The primer set for the first-round RT-PCR of the TCR CDR3 was HTBI. TCRdb redid the calling of the multiplex PCR reads with MiXCR, one entry per CDR3 protein. Seen here are more than 300,000 distinct CDR3 sequences, about 14% observed once, and the top ten hold approximately 25%. Sequenced input: blood. The source of these receptors is a woman aged 25 to 39 with Graves' hyperthyroidism.

This clonotype was counted many times. This chain joins TRBV12-3 or TRBV12-4 and TRBJ1-1, with D hard to call. V was clipped by 6 bases and J by 5 bases, with 4 bases between them. This CDR3 contains 10 residues. CDR3 DNA: TGTGCCAGCAGAATGACTGAAGCTTTCTTT. Translated: CASRMTEAFF.

The CDR3 sequence is CASSLDPGVLPHEQFF. The CDR3 DNA follows: TGTGCCAGCAGCTTAGATCCGGGGGTACTACCCCATGAGCAGTTCTTC. The chain carries TRBV11-2 and TRBJ2-1, with D possibly being TRBD2 (6 bases). The germline gives CDR1 SGHAT, CDR2 FQNNGV. Trimming left V 0 bases short and J 8 bases short, with 17 bases between. The CDR3 sequence is 16 residues long.

The chain combines TRBV15 with TRBJ2-7; maybe TRBD1 (6 bases). The V end was cut by 8 bases, the J end by 1 base, with 12 bases between. Germline V gene sequence: CDR1 LNHNV, CDR2 YYDKDF (reference sequence). The CDR3 is 13 residues long. The CDR3, as DNA: TGTGCCACCGGAAAACAGGGTTCCTACGAGCAGTACTTC. This gives the protein CATGKQGSYEQYF.

In this sample, this clonotype turned up many times. V is TRBV11-2 and J is TRBJ2-7; D is perhaps TRBD1 or TRBD2 (5 bases each). This CDR3 has 14 amino acids. CDR1 is SGHAT, CDR2 FQNNGV, per germline. V was pared by 5 bases and J by 3 bases, with 14 bases between. This CDR3 reads CASSLGAAVYEQYF. CDR3 sequence (DNA): TGTGCCAGCAGCCTCGGGGCCGCTGTCTACGAGCAGTACTTC. Full variable domain (remainder filled in from reference TRBV11-2 and TRBJ2-7): EAGVAQSPRYKIIEKRQSVAFWCNPISGHATLYWYQQILGQGPKLLIQFQNNGVVDDSQLPKDRFSAERLKGVDSTLKIQPAKLEDSAVYLCASSLGAAVYEQYFGPGTRLTVT.

The V gene is TRBV28, the J gene TRBJ2-5; 7 nucleotides match TRBD1. This CDR3 has 14 residues. Looked up from germline, CDR1 is MDHEN and CDR2 is SYDVKM. V lost 4 bases, J lost 2 bases, and 4 bases stayed unmatched. In nucleotides, the CDR3 is TGTGCCAGCAGTTACCGGGACAGACAAGAGACCCAGTACTTC. It encodes CASSYRDRQETQYF.

To note about this clonotype: Given a much more abundant clone one base away, this may be a read error. The V and J genes are TRBV24-1 and TRBJ2-1; TRBD1 matches 7 bases. CDR3 length equals 17 residues. Germline assignment: CDR1 KGHDR and CDR2 SFDVKD. V dropped 4 bases and J dropped 1; count of bases not matched to a gene: 9. CDR3 sequence (DNA): TGTGCCACCAGTGACAACTGCGACAGGGAATCCTACAATGAGCAGTTCTTC. Residues: CATSDNCDRESYNEQFF.